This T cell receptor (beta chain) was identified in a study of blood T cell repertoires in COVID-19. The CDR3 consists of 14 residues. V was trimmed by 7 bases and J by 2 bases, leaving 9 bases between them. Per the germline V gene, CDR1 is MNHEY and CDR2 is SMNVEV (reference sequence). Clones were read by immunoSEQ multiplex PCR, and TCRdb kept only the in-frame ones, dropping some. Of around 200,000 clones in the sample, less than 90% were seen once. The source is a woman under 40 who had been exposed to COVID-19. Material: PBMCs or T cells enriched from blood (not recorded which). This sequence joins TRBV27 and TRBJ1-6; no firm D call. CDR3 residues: CASKEFAYNSPLHF. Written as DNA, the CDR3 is TGTGCCAGCAAGGAGTTCGCCTATAATTCACCCCTCCACTTT.